The 17 T cell receptor beta chains below were found in one sample sequenced in a study of control samples from healthy donors and cancer patients. TCRdb's copy holds only in-frame clones and misses some; the assay was immunoSEQ multiplex PCR. In the table there are approximately 140,000 clones, more than 90% of which are singletons. The specimen sequenced was blood. These TCRs come from a man younger than 45 in good health.

The chain couples TRBV11-2 to TRBJ1-1, with no clear D. The V end was cut by 5 bases, the J end by 3 bases, with 16 bases between. The CDR3 runs to 15 residues. In germline, CDR1 is SGHAT, CDR2 FQNNGV. In DNA form, the CDR3 reads TGTGCCAGCAGCCCGGACCCGGGCAGACACACTGAAGCTTTCTTT. Amino acid sequence: CASSPDPGRHTEAFF.

This sequence joins TRBV19 and TRBJ1-2, with D unresolved. The length of the CDR3 is 10 residues. Germline CDR1 LNHDA, CDR2 SQIVND (reference sequence). V was pared by 8 bases and J by 5 bases, with 6 bases between. The CDR3 region is CASFLYGYTF. The CDR3 DNA is TGTGCCAGTTTTTTGTATGGCTACACCTTC.

This clone turned up a few times. The CDR3: CASSKQGPYEQYF. For the CDR3, the DNA is TGTGCCAGCAGCAAACAGGGACCCTACGAGCAGTACTTC. V usage is TRBV7-3 and J usage is TRBJ2-7; tentative D call: TRBD1 (6 bases). Germline-derived CDR1 and CDR2 are SGHTA and FQGTGA. V was pared by 5 bases and J by 2 bases, with 10 bases between. This CDR3 spans 13 amino acids.

The chain recombines TRBV29-1 with TRBJ2-1; TRBD2 agrees at 10 bases. Germline V gives CDR1 SQVTM, CDR2 ANQGSEA. The CDR3 contains 15 residues. Trimming took 4 bases from V and 4 from J; bases not matched to a gene: 7. The CDR3 DNA reads as TGCAGCGTTGGTTTGAGACTAGCGGGTTACAATGAGCAGTTCTTC. Its protein is CSVGLRLAGYNEQFF.

The V call is TRBV6-2 or TRBV6-3, the J call TRBJ2-7, with 15 bases aligning to TRBD2. V dropped 0 bases and J dropped 7; count of bases not matched to a gene: 10. The CDR3 has 18 residues. Germline lookup yields CDR1 MNHEY and CDR2 SVGEGT. CDR3 in amino acids: CASSYSKSGLAGGREQYF. In DNA, the CDR3 is TGTGCCAGCAGTTACTCGAAGTCTGGACTAGCGGGAGGGAGGGAGCAGTACTTC.

V usage is TRBV5-6 and J usage is TRBJ2-7, with D possibly TRBD1 on 6 matching bases. V dropped 1 base and J dropped 1 base, with 9 bases sitting between them. The V gene's germline CDR1 is SGHDT and CDR2 YYEEEE. The CDR3 spans 14 residues. The CDR3 spells CASSLYRVSYEQYF. In nucleotides, the CDR3 is TGTGCCAGCAGCTTGTACAGGGTTTCCTACGAGCAGTACTTC.

This sequence joins TRBV19 and TRBJ1-2, with D unresolved. The CDR3 extends over 12 amino acids. Germline V gives CDR1 LNHDA, CDR2 SQIVND (reference sequence). Trimming pared 5 bases from V and 5 bases from J, leaving 9 bases between. The CDR3: CASSPRAYGYTF. DNA of the CDR3: TGTGCCAGTAGTCCCCGGGCGTATGGCTACACCTTC.

The J gene is TRBJ1-2, the V gene TRBV19; 7 nucleotides line up with TRBD1. V trimming: 6 bases; J trimming: 2 bases; junction bases outside the gene matches: 6. The length of the CDR3 is 14 residues. CDR1 LNHDA and CDR2 SQIVND come from the germline V gene (reference sequence). The DNA of the CDR3 is TGTGCCAGTAGCAAACAGGGGCGAAACTATGGCTACACCTTC. This translates into CASSKQGRNYGYTF. Supplemented by reference TRBV19 and TRBJ1-2, the full variable domain reads DGGITQSPKYLFRKEGQNVTLSCEQNLNHDAMYWYRQDPGQGLRLIYYSQIVNDFQKGDIAEGYSVSREKKESFPLTVTSAQKNPTAFYLCASSKQGRNYGYTFGSGTRLTVV.

The gene calls are TRBV11-3 and TRBJ1-1; 8 nucleotides line up with TRBD1. Germline loops: CDR1 SGHNT, CDR2 YENEEA. The CDR3 consists of 13 residues. Trimming at V came to 1 base and at J to 11 bases, leaving 6 bases not matched to a gene. The CDR3 sequence: CASSLVTGGTAFF. CDR3 DNA sequence: TGTGCCAGCAGCTTAGTCACAGGGGGTACTGCTTTCTTT.

This chain uses TRBV15 with TRBJ1-3; D is unclear. The CDR3 sequence is 13 residues long. Germline CDR1 and CDR2: LNHNV and YYDKDF (reference sequence). Deletions cut 5 bases from V and 4 bases from J, with 9 bases between. CDR3 protein: CATSGPAGNTIYF. For the CDR3, the DNA is TGTGCCACCAGCGGACCAGCGGGAAACACCATATATTTT.

The chain has TRBV3-1 (or the pseudogene TRBV3-2) and TRBJ1-5; D ambiguous. CDR3 length: 14 amino acids. CDR1 and CDR2 (germline): LGHDT, YNNKEL (reference sequence). V was pared by 0 bases and J by 0 bases, with 3 bases between. The DNA for the CDR3 is TGTGCCAGCAGCCAAGATTATAGCAATCAGCCCCAGCATTTT. Protein sequence: CASSQDYSNQPQHF.

The chain has TRBV9 and TRBJ2-7, with 7 bases lining up with TRBD2. CDR1 SGDLS and CDR2 YYNGEE come from the germline V gene. The CDR3 has 15 amino acids. V gave up 0 bases and J gave up 3 bases; unmatched junction bases: 6. CDR3: CASSVAGGGIYEQYF. CDR3 DNA sequence: TGTGCCAGCAGCGTAGCGGGAGGCGGCATCTACGAGCAGTACTTC.

This rearrangement joins TRBV4-2 to TRBJ1-1; D is perhaps TRBD1 (6 bases). The V and J ends lost 1 base and 1 base respectively, with 31 bases between them. This CDR3 spans 22 amino acids. The germline CDR1 and CDR2 sequences are LGHNA and YNFKEQ. The CDR3 loop is CASSQGPWGDRSVPDSNTEAFF. The CDR3, as DNA: TGTGCCAGCAGCCAAGGCCCCTGGGGTGACAGGTCAGTACCCGATTCGAACACTGAAGCTTTCTTT.

V usage is TRBV3-1 (or the pseudogene TRBV3-2) and J usage is TRBJ2-7; 8 nucleotides align to TRBD1. The CDR3 covers 14 residues. The germline V gene encodes CDR1 LGHDT and CDR2 YNNKEL (reference sequence). V trimming: 9 bases; J trimming: 4 bases; junction bases outside the gene matches: 11. CDR3 amino acids: CASEYGTGGYEQYF. CDR3 bases: TGTGCCAGTGAGTACGGGACAGGCGGATACGAGCAGTACTTC.

This rearrangement joins TRBV27 to TRBJ2-3, with TRBD2 matching over 9 bases. V lost 1 base to trimming and J lost 4 bases; unmatched junction nucleotides: 6. The CDR3 is 16 amino acids. Germline assignment: CDR1 MNHEY and CDR2 SMNVEV (reference sequence). Here the CDR3 reads CASSLFASGNADTQYF. The CDR3 DNA is TGTGCCAGCAGTTTATTCGCTAGCGGGAACGCAGATACGCAGTATTTT.

The chain couples TRBV6-5 to TRBJ2-4; D is perhaps TRBD2 (6 bases). From germline, CDR1 is MNHEY and CDR2 SVGAGI. Trimming removed 4 bases from V and 8 bases from J, with 12 bases in between. The CDR3 loop spans 13 amino acids. CDR3 residues: CASSSGRGDIQYF. The CDR3 bases are TGTGCCAGCAGTTCTGGGCGGGGCGACATTCAGTACTTC.

V is TRBV7-2 and J is TRBJ2-5, with D unresolved. The CDR3 totals 12 residues. CDR1 and CDR2 (germline): SGHTA, FQGNSA. Trimming removed 3 bases from V and 4 bases from J, with 6 bases in between. The CDR3 protein is CASSFSTETQYF. The CDR3 nucleotides read TGTGCCAGCAGCTTTTCAACAGAGACCCAGTACTTC.